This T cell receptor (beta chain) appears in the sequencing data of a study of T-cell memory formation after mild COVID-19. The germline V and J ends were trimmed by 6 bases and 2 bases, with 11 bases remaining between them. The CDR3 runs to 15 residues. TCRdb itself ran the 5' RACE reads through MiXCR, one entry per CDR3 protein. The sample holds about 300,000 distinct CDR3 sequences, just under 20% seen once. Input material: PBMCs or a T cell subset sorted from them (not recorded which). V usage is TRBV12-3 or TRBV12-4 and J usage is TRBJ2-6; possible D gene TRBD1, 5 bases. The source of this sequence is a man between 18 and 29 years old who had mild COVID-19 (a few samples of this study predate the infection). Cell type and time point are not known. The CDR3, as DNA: TGTGCCAGCAGCGTCGACAGCACTGGGGCCAACGTCCTGACTTTC. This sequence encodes CASSVDSTGANVLTF.